This is a list of T cell receptor beta chains from one sample in a study of graft-versus-host responses after intestinal transplantation. Sequencing was performed with immunoSEQ multiplex PCR; in TCRdb, only in-frame clones are kept and a portion is missing. The table shows roughly 16,000 clones, with about 55% occurring only once. The source material was ileum tissue, sampled 524 days after transplant. Receptors were obtained from a human patient who received an intestinal transplant, so some T cells may come from the graft donor. Both conserved end residues are part of each CDR3. Fields, in order: clone size, J gene, V gene, CDR3 length, D gene, CDR3 protein, CDR3 DNA. D genes are given only for firm matches. Expanded clones get a size class; other rows say once, few or many, or leave the size out.

. TRBJ2-1 TRBV7-9 14 TRBD2 CASSWEGSYNEQFF TGTGCCAGCAGTTGGGAGGGGTCCTACAATGAGCAGTTCTTC
. TRBJ1-5 TRBV4-3 14 TRBD1 CASSPGQGSQPQHF TGCGCCAGCAGCCCTGGACAGGGCAGTCAGCCCCAGCATTTT
few TRBJ2-1 TRBV7-8 15 . CASSPLRGLYNEQFF TGTGCCAGCAGCCCCCTGCGGGGACTGTACAATGAGCAGTTCTTC
few TRBJ2-5 TRBV27 17 TRBD2 CASSFSWGLAGVETQYF TGTGCCAGCAGTTTCTCCTGGGGGCTAGCGGGGGTAGAGACCCAGTACTTC
. TRBJ2-1 TRBV9 15 TRBD2 CASSVAVGSGGRQFF TGTGCCAGCAGCGTAGCTGTGGGGAGCGGGGGGCGGCAGTTCTTC
. TRBJ1-1 TRBV28 14 TRBD1 CASSPPGTGSEAFF TGTGCCAGCAGTCCGCCTGGGACAGGGAGTGAGGCTTTCTTT
. TRBJ1-2 TRBV9 15 . CASSVGEGAYYGYTF TGTGCCAGCAGCGTAGGAGAAGGGGCTTACTATGGCTACACCTTC
. TRBJ1-5 TRBV12-5 15 TRBD1 CASGAGQGVNQPQHF TGTGCTAGTGGCGCGGGACAGGGAGTAAATCAGCCCCAGCATTTT
. TRBJ2-3 TRBV5-8 16 TRBD2 CASSLGLAGDTDTQYF TGTGCCAGCAGCTTGGGACTAGCGGGGGACACAGATACGCAGTATTTT
. TRBJ2-1 TRBV9 15 TRBD2 CASSPQPGGYNEQFF TGTGCCAGCAGCCCCCAGCCGGGAGGGTACAATGAGCAGTTCTTC
. TRBJ2-3 TRBV6-1 17 TRBD2 CASSERVAGGPVDTQYF TGTGCCAGCAGTGAACGGGTGGCGGGGGGGCCCGTAGATACGCAGTATTTT